The 5 T cell receptor beta chains reported below all come from one sample, sequenced in a study of identical twins. TCRdb reanalysed the 5' RACE reads using MiXCR and keeps one entry per CDR3 protein. The table lists more than 1.5 million distinct CDR3 sequences, roughly a third of them singletons. The source material was cord blood. Source of these receptors: a newborn girl in good health.

This clonotype occurred once. This sequence joins TRBV10-3 and TRBJ1-4; 7 bases map to TRBD1. The CDR3 consists of 13 residues. CDR1 and CDR2 (germline): ENHRY, SYGVKD. After removal of 5 bases from V and 8 bases from J, the junction contained 5 bases not matched to a gene. The CDR3 spells CAISRQGGEKLFF. In DNA, the CDR3 is TGTGCCATCAGTCGACAGGGAGGAGAAAAACTGTTTTTT.

The chain carries TRBV7-9 and TRBJ2-5, with a possible D match to TRBD1 (5 bases). Trimming took off 4 bases at V and 2 bases at J, with 14 bases between the two ends. Germline V gives CDR1 SEHNR, CDR2 FQNEAQ (reference sequence). The CDR3 contains 15 residues. The CDR3, as DNA: TGTGCCAGCAGCTCGGACATCCGACCACAAGAGACCCAGTACTTC. Residues: CASSSDIRPQETQYF.

This clonotype was picked up a small number of times. V and J are TRBV2 and TRBJ1-2; D not resolved. The CDR3 covers 14 residues. The germline V and J ends were trimmed by 8 bases and 4 bases, with 17 bases remaining between them. The V gene's germline CDR1 is SNHLY and CDR2 FYNNEI. CDR3 in DNA: TGTGCCAGCGCTCCAGTTAGCGGCCCCTATGGCTACACCTTC. Its protein product is CASAPVSGPYGYTF.

The count of this clonotype is one. At one end, the junction sequence differs from germline, possibly due to a read error. The CDR3 DNA is TGTGCCAGCAGTGAACAGACGGGGGGCGGCTCCTACAATGAGGAGTTCTTC. This translates into CASSEQTGGGSYNEEFF. The V gene is TRBV2, the J gene TRBJ2-1, with D perhaps matching TRBD2 (7 bases). The CDR3 runs 17 residues. The germline V gene has CDR1 SNHLY and CDR2 FYNNEI.

This clonotype was recorded many times. The chain carries TRBV6-5 and TRBJ2-4; 7 positions match TRBD1. After removal of 5 bases from V and 4 bases from J, the junction contained 5 bases not matched to a gene. From germline, CDR1 is MNHEY and CDR2 SVGAGI. The CDR3 is 14 residues long. The CDR3 reads CASSAGTVKNIQYF. The CDR3 DNA reads as TGTGCCAGCAGTGCCGGGACAGTTAAAAACATTCAGTACTTC.